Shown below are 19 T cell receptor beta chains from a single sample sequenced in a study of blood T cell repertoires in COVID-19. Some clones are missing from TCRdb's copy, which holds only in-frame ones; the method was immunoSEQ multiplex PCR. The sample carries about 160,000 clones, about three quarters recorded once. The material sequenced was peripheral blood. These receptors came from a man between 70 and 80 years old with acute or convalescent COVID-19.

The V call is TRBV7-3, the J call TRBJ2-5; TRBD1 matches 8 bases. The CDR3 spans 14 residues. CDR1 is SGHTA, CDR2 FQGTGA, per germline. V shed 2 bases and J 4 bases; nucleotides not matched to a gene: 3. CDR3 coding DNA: TGTGCCAGCAGCTTAGTTCAGGGGGCAGAGACCCAGTACTTC. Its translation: CASSLVQGAETQYF.

CDR3 in DNA: TGTGCCAGCTCCGGGGCAGGGGATGGCTACACCTTC. This sequence encodes CASSGAGDGYTF. V is TRBV6-5 and J is TRBJ1-2; D is possibly TRBD1 (6 bases). Germline lookup yields CDR1 MNHEY and CDR2 SVGAGI. CDR3 length equals 12 residues. V shed 8 bases and J shed 6 bases, with 13 bases lying between them.

DNA of the CDR3: TGTGCCAGCAGCCATGGACTAGCGGGAGGGCTCGGGGTCGAGCAGTACTTC. This translates into CASSHGLAGGLGVEQYF. The J gene is TRBJ2-7, the V gene TRBV4-2, with 15 bases fitting TRBD2. Per germline, CDR1 LGHNA and CDR2 YNFKEQ. The junction had 9 bases not matched to a gene; V was cut back by 3 bases and J by 6 bases. The CDR3 runs 17 residues.

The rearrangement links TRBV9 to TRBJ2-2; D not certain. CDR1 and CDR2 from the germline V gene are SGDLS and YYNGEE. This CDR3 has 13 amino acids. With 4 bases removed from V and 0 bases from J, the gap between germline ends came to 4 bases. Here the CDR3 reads CASSPSNTGELFF. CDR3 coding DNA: TGTGCCAGCAGCCCGTCGAACACCGGGGAGCTGTTTTTT. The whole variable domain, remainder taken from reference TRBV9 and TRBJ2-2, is DSGVTQTPKHLITATGQRVTLRCSPRSGDLSVYWYQQSLDQGLQFLIQYYNGEERAKGNILERFSAQQFPDLHSELNLSSLELGDSALYFCASSPSNTGELFFGEGSRLTVL.

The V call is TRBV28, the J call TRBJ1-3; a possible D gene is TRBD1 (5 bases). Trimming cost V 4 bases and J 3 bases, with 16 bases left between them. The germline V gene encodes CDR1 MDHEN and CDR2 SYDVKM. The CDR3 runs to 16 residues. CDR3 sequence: CASSSHTGHIGNTIYF. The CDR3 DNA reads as TGTGCCAGCAGTTCCCATACCGGACATATTGGAAACACCATATATTTT. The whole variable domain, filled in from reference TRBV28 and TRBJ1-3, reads DVKVTQSSRYLVKRTGEKVFLECVQDMDHENMFWYRQDPGLGLRLIYFSYDVKMKEKGDIPEGYSVSREKKERFSLILESASTNQTSMYLCASSSHTGHIGNTIYFGEGSWLTVV.

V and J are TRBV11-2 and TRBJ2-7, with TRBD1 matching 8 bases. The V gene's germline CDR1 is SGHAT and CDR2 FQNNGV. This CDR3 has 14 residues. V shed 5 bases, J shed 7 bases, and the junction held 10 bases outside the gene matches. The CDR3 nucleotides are TGTGCCAGCAGCGCCTCGACAGGGGTAGGGGAGCAGTACTTC. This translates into CASSASTGVGEQYF. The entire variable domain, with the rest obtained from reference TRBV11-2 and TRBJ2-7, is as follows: EAGVAQSPRYKIIEKRQSVAFWCNPISGHATLYWYQQILGQGPKLLIQFQNNGVVDDSQLPKDRFSAERLKGVDSTLKIQPAKLEDSAVYLCASSASTGVGEQYFGPGTRLTVT.

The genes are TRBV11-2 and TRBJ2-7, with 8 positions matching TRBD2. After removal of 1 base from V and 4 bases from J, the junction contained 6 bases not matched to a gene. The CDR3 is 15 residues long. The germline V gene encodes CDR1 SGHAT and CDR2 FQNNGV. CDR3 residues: CASSLALAVLYEQYF. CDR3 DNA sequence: TGTGCCAGCAGCTTAGCACTAGCGGTACTATACGAGCAGTACTTC.

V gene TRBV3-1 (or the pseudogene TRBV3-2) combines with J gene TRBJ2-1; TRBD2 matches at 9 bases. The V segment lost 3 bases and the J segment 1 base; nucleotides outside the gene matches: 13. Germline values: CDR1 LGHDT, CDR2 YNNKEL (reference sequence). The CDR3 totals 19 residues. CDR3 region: CASSHGARRGGPSYNEQFF. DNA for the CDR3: TGTGCCAGCAGCCATGGGGCCCGGCGGGGGGGTCCTTCCTACAATGAGCAGTTCTTC.

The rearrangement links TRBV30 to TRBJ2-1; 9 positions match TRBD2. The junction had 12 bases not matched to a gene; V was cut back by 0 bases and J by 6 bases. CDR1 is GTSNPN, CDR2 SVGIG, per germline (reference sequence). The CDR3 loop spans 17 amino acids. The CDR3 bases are TGTGCCTGGAGTGTACCTAGCGGGAACCCTCGGGGCAATGAGCAGTTCTTC. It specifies CAWSVPSGNPRGNEQFF.

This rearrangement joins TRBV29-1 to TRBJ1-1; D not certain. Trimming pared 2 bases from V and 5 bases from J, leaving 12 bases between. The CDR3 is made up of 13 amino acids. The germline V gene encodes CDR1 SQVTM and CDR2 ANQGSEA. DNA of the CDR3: TGCAGCGTTGAAACTGTACGGGGAACTGAAGCTTTCTTT. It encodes CSVETVRGTEAFF. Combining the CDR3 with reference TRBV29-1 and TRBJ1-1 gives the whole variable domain SAVISQKPSRDICQRGTSLTIQCQVDSQVTMMFWYRQQPGQSLTLIATANQGSEATYESGFVIDKFPISRPNLTFSTLTVSNMSPEDSSIYLCSVETVRGTEAFFGQGTRLTVV.

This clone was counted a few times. The CDR3 region is CASSRGTANTEAFF. The CDR3 DNA sequence: TGTGCCAGCAGCCGAGGGACAGCGAACACTGAAGCTTTCTTT. V and J are TRBV7-8 and TRBJ1-1; 7 positions agree with TRBD1. With V trimmed by 5 bases and J by 1 base, 4 bases remained unmatched. The CDR3 contains 14 residues. Germline CDR1 and CDR2: SGHVS and FQNEAQ.

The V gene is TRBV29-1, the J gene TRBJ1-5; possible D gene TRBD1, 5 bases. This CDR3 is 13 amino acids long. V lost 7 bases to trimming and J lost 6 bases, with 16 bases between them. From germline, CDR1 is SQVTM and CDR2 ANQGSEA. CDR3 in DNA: TGCAGCGCCTACCCTTGGGGGGGTCAGCCCCAGCATTTT. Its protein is CSAYPWGGQPQHF.

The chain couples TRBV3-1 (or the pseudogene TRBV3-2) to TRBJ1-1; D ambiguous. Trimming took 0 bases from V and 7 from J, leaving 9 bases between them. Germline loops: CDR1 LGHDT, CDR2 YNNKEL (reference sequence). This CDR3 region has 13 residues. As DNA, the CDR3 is TGTGCCAGCAGCCAAGAATGGCAGGATGAAGCTTTCTTT. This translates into CASSQEWQDEAFF.

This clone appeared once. CDR3 DNA: TGTGCCAGTAGTATAGGGTCAGGGGTCGCTAACTATGGCTACACCTTC. It yields the protein CASSIGSGVANYGYTF. The chain recombines TRBV19 with TRBJ1-2, with TRBD1 as a possible D gene (6 bases). The germline V gene encodes CDR1 LNHDA and CDR2 SQIVND (reference sequence). V dropped 1 base and J dropped 0 bases, with 12 bases sitting between them. This CDR3 is built from 16 residues.

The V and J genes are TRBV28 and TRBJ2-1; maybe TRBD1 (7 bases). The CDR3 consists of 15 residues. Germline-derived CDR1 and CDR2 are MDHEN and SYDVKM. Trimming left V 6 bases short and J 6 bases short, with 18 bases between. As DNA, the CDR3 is TGTGCCAGCAGGATCGTCGCAGGGGGGACCAATGAGCAGTTCTTC. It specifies CASRIVAGGTNEQFF.

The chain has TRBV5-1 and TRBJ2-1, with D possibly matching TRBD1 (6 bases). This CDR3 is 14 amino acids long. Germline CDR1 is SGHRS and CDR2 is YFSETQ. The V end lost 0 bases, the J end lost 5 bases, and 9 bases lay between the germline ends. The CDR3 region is CASSLGQVDNEQFF. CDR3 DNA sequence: TGCGCCAGCAGCTTGGGACAGGTTGACAATGAGCAGTTCTTC.

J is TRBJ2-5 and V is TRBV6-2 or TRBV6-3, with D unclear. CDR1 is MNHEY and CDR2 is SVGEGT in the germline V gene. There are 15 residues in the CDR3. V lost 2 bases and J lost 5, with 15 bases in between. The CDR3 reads CASSYAVSWRETQYF. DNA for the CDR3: TGTGCCAGCAGTTACGCTGTTAGTTGGCGGGAGACCCAGTACTTC.

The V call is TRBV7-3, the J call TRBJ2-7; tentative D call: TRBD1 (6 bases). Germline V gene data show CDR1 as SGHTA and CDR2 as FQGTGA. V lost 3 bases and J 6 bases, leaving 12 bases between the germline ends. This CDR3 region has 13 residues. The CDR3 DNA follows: TGTGCCAGCAGCTTGCAAACAGGGAGCGAGCAGTACTTC. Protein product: CASSLQTGSEQYF. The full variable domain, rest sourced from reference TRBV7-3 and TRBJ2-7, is GAGVSQTPSNKVTEKGKYVELRCDPISGHTALYWYRQSLGQGPEFLIYFQGTGAADDSGLPNDRFFAVRPEGSVSTLKIQRTERGDSAVYLCASSLQTGSEQYFGPGTRLTVT.

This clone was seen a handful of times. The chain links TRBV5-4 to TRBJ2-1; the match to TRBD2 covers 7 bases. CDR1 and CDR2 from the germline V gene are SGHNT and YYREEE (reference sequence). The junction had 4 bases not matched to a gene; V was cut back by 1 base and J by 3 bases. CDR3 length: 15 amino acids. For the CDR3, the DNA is TGTGCCAGCAGCTTGTTTCTAGCGGACTACAATGAGCAGTTCTTC. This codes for CASSLFLADYNEQFF.